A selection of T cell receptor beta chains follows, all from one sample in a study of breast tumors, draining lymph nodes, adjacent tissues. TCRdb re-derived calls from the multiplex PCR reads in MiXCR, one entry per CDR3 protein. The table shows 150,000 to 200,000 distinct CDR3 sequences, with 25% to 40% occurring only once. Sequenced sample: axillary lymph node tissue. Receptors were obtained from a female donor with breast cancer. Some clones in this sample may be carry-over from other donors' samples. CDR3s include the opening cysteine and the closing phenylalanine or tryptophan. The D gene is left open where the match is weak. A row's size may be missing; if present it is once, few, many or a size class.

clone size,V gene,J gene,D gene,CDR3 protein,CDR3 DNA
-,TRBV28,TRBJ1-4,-,CASREYRVNEKLFF,TGTGCCAGCAGGGAGTACAGGGTAAATGAAAAACTGTTTTTT
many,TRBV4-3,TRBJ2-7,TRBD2,CASSQGGLVNSEQYF,TGCGCCAGCAGCCAGGGGGGACTAGTAAATAGCGAGCAGTACTTC
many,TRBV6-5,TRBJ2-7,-,CASSYGGPADEQYF,TGTGCCAGCAGTTATGGGGGGCCAGCGGACGAGCAGTACTTC
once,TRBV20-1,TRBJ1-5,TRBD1,CSARPPVDRGGAGQPQHF,TGCAGTGCTAGGCCTCCCGTGGACAGGGGGGGCGCAGGTCAGCCCCAGCATTTT
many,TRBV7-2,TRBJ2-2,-,CASGTGPNTGELFF,TGTGCCAGCGGAACAGGGCCGAACACCGGGGAGCTGTTTTTT
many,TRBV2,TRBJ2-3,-,CASKDYGTDTQYF,TGTGCCAGCAAAGACTACGGCACAGATACGCAGTATTTT
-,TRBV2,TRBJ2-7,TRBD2,CASSCSGLAGGARGEQYF,TGTGCCAGCTCCTGCTCGGGACTAGCGGGGGGGGCTCGGGGCGAGCAGTACTTC
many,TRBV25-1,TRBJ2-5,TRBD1,CASSERTGGSETQYF,TGTGCCAGCAGTGAACGGACAGGGGGGTCTGAGACCCAGTACTTC
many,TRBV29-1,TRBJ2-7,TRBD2,CSVEGGTSGRGWQYF,TGCAGCGTTGAGGGGGGGACTAGCGGGAGAGGATGGCAGTACTTC
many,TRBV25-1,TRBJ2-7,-,CASSESNSPYEQYF,TGTGCCAGCAGTGAATCAAACAGCCCCTACGAGCAGTACTTC
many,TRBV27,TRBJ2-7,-,CASGPGLGSYEQYF,TGTGCCAGCGGACCGGGCCTGGGCTCCTACGAGCAGTACTTC
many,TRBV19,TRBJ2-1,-,CATKWEATNYNEQFF,TGTGCCACCAAGTGGGAGGCGACGAACTACAATGAGCAGTTCTTC
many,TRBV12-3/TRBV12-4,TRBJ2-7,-,CASTWLGHRYF,TGTGCCAGCACCTGGTTGGGACATAGGTACTTC
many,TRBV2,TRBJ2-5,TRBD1,CASSGGTGGLPGTQYF,TGTGCCAGCAGTGGTGGGACAGGGGGACTGCCTGGGACCCAGTACTTC